The clone carrying this T cell receptor (beta chain) is identified as medium-sized from frequency. Its antigen is not known. Through 5' RACE with UMI labels, the TRB cDNA libraries were prepared. TCRdb re-called the 5' RACE reads; one entry per CDR3 protein, DNA not given. Its clone listing holds 5,100 or so distinct CDR3 sequences. These data originate in a study of CXCR3-negative and CXCR3-positive naive CD8 T cells. About the research overall: Per library, roughly 1.6 +/- 0.3 million reads; 140 million or so TRB reads overall. Broader study findings: TRB CDR3 hydrophobicity was greater in CXCR3-positive naive cells than in CXCR3-negative naive cells. Relative to memory CD8+ cells, whose diversity was much lower, both naive subsets had comparably high diversity.

Germline CDR1 reads LNHNV; CDR2 reads YYDKDF (reference sequence). This CDR3 has 14 residues. Sequencing input: naive CXCR3+ CD8+ T cells from blood. As to subset: CD45RO-CCR7+CD27+CD95- naive CD8+ T cells expressing CXCR3 (TNR3+). The chain combines TRBV15 with TRBJ2-4. This TCR came from a human donor in good health. Some clones in this sample may be carry-over from other donors' samples. CDR3 sequence reads: CATSTQITGDIQYF. Supplemented by reference TRBV15 and TRBJ2-4, the full variable domain reads DAMVIQNPRYQVTQFGKPVTLSCSQTLNHNVMYWYQQKSSQAPKLLFHYYDKDFNNEADTPDNFQSRRPNTSFCFLDIRSPGLGDTAMYLCATSTQITGDIQYFGAGTRLSVL.